The 28 T cell receptor beta chains in this list originate from one sample, sequenced in a study of T cell responses to AZD1222 COVID-19 vaccine (dated by TCRdb to 2020 to 2023). The method behind the library was the immunoSEQ multiplex PCR assay. Drawn from immuneACCESS, this table holds only the in-frame rearrangements with V and J called that TCRdb kept. Clones are partly lost; checked studies trace under half to an unresolved V gene and leave the rest unexplained. Across this sample there are about 73,000 clones, with almost 90% seen only once. The ten biggest clones cover 1.2% to 1.5% of the sample. Taken with the paper, the label for time point translates to: about 28 days (+/-7) after the second vaccine dose. The sequenced sample was peripheral blood, obtained 28 days after the second AZD1222 dose. These receptors all come from an adult who received the AZD1222 COVID-19 vaccine.

The chain employs TRBV7-8 and TRBJ2-7, with TRBD1 as a possible D gene (6 bases). Germline V gene sequence: CDR1 SGHVS, CDR2 FQNEAQ. The CDR3 runs to 16 residues. V lost 5 bases to trimming and J lost 7 bases, with 24 bases between them. CDR3 bases: TGTGCCAGCAGCCAGGGGAACCGGGAACCCCTGAGAGAGCAGTACTTC. It yields the protein CASSQGNREPLREQYF.

V is TRBV23-1 and J is TRBJ2-3, with TRBD2 matching over 11 bases. TRBV23-1 is an ORF, and what it does is uncertain. Trimming at V came to 2 bases and at J to 0 bases, leaving 4 bases not matched to a gene. The CDR3 has 17 amino acids. CDR3 bases: TGCGCCAGCAGTCAAGGGACTAGCGGCTCTAGCACAGATACGCAGTATTTT. Translated, it gives CASSQGTSGSSTDTQYF.

The chain joins TRBV3-1 (or the pseudogene TRBV3-2) to TRBJ1-3, with D hard to call. This CDR3 is built from 15 residues. Trimming left V 0 bases short and J 0 bases short, with 6 bases between. The germline CDR1 and CDR2 sequences are LGHDT and YNNKEL (reference sequence). CDR3 nucleotide sequence: TGTGCCAGCAGCCAAGATGGAAGCTCTGGAAACACCATATATTTT. It translates to CASSQDGSSGNTIYF.

This clone appeared a few times. The chain uses TRBV5-4 and TRBJ2-1, with a possible D match to TRBD2 (5 bases). The germline V gene has CDR1 SGHNT and CDR2 YYREEE (reference sequence). The CDR3 consists of 15 residues. With 4 bases removed from V and 8 bases from J, the gap between germline ends came to 19 bases. In DNA form, the CDR3 reads TGTGCCAGCAGCCCACCGGGCCTCCTGGAGGATGAGCAGTTCTTC. Amino acid sequence: CASSPPGLLEDEQFF. The whole variable domain, remainder taken from reference TRBV5-4 and TRBJ2-1, is ETGVTQSPTHLIKTRGQQVTLRCSSQSGHNTVSWYQQALGQGPQFIFQYYREEENGRGNFPPRFSGLQFPNYSSELNVNALELDDSALYLCASSPPGLLEDEQFFGPGTRLTVL.

The rearrangement uses TRBV28 and TRBJ1-4; 8 bases fit TRBD1. The CDR3 is 14 residues long. With 5 bases clipped from V and 8 bases from J, the junction kept 7 bases outside the gene matches. Germline values: CDR1 MDHEN, CDR2 SYDVKM. CDR3 in amino acids: CASSLFRQGEKLFF. CDR3 sequence (DNA): TGTGCCAGCAGTCTCTTCAGACAGGGGGAAAAACTGTTTTTT.

V usage is TRBV6-1 and J usage is TRBJ1-5; D is ambiguous. The CDR3 length is 14 residues. V lost 7 bases to trimming and J lost 7 bases, with 17 bases between them. From germline, CDR1 is MNHNS and CDR2 SASEGT. The chain's CDR3 is CASTYGGIGQPQHF. The CDR3 nucleotides read TGTGCCAGCACTTACGGAGGGATCGGACAGCCCCAGCATTTT.

The chain uses TRBV6-2 or TRBV6-3 and TRBJ1-1; no clear D. The CDR3 has 13 residues. Trimming took off 0 bases at V and 2 bases at J, with 4 bases between the two ends. In germline, CDR1 is MNHEY, CDR2 SVGEGT. The CDR3 sequence: CASSYSQNTEAFF. The DNA of the CDR3 is TGTGCCAGCAGTTACTCCCAAAACACTGAAGCTTTCTTT.

The J gene is TRBJ1-3, the V gene TRBV28, with a possible D match to TRBD1 (6 bases). The CDR3 has 17 amino acids. V lost 7 bases and J lost 0, with 19 bases in between. Germline loops: CDR1 MDHEN, CDR2 SYDVKM. The CDR3 sequence is CASTSGGGPRSGNTIYF. CDR3 coding DNA: TGTGCCAGCACTTCGGGGGGGGGCCCCCGCTCTGGAAACACCATATATTTT.

The chain combines TRBV27 with TRBJ1-2; weak D call: TRBD1 (5 bases). Germline V gives CDR1 MNHEY, CDR2 SMNVEV (reference sequence). This CDR3 spans 17 amino acids. V was pared by 6 bases and J by 3 bases, with 23 bases between. DNA of the CDR3: TGTGCCAGCAGGCTTCTGGGGACGATCGAATGGGACTATGGCTACACCTTC. Its protein is CASRLLGTIEWDYGYTF.

The genes are TRBV9 and TRBJ2-7, with D possibly TRBD1 on 6 matching bases. Germline CDR1 is SGDLS and CDR2 is YYNGEE. CDR3 length equals 14 residues. V shed 4 bases and J shed 0 bases, with 11 bases lying between them. CDR3 protein: CASSLWDNSYEQYF. DNA of the CDR3: TGTGCCAGCAGCCTCTGGGACAACTCCTACGAGCAGTACTTC.

The V and J genes are TRBV3-1 (or the pseudogene TRBV3-2) and TRBJ2-1; 14 nucleotides line up with TRBD2. There are 15 residues in the CDR3. Germline loops: CDR1 LGHDT, CDR2 YNNKEL (reference sequence). V shed 4 bases, J shed 6 bases, and the junction held 2 bases outside the gene matches. The CDR3 DNA is TGTGCCAGCAGCCTGGGACTAGCGGGAGCCAATGAGCAGTTCTTC. Translating gives CASSLGLAGANEQFF.

The rearrangement uses TRBV10-1 and TRBJ2-3, with 8 bases identical to TRBD2. Germline CDR1 WNHNN, CDR2 SYGVQD (reference sequence). The CDR3 is 16 amino acids. V was pared by 3 bases and J by 1 base, with 6 bases of the junction left unmatched. The CDR3 sequence is CASSDRGGPGTDTQYF. Here the CDR3 DNA reads TGCGCCAGCAGTGATCGCGGGGGGCCGGGCACAGATACGCAGTATTTT.

This sequence joins TRBV7-8 and TRBJ2-2; possibly TRBD1 for D (6 bases). Trimming stripped 4 bases from V and 4 bases from J, with 13 bases between. CDR3 length: 15 amino acids. Germline lookup yields CDR1 SGHVS and CDR2 FQNEAQ. The CDR3 protein is CASSYAGQLTGELFF. The CDR3 DNA reads as TGTGCCAGCAGCTACGCAGGACAGCTCACCGGGGAGCTGTTTTTT.

This chain uses TRBV18 with TRBJ2-5, with D unresolved. Trimming removed 2 bases from V and 5 bases from J, with 3 bases in between. Looked up from germline, CDR1 is KGHSH and CDR2 is LQKENI. The CDR3 contains 11 residues. The CDR3 reads CASSPGETQYF. The CDR3 DNA reads as TGTGCCAGCTCACCAGGGGAGACCCAGTACTTC. The entire variable domain, with the rest obtained from reference TRBV18 and TRBJ2-5, is as follows: NAGVMQNPRHLVRRRGQEARLRCSPMKGHSHVYWYRQLPEEGLKFMVYLQKENIIDESGMPKERFSAEFPKEGPSILRIQQVVRGDSAAYFCASSPGETQYFGPGTRLLVL.

This rearrangement joins TRBV2 to TRBJ1-6, with TRBD1 identical over 8 bases. The trim removed 6 bases at V and 10 bases at J, leaving 11 bases unmatched. CDR1 is SNHLY and CDR2 is FYNNEI in the germline V gene. This CDR3 has 15 residues. The CDR3: CASRPGGPGWSPLHF. The CDR3 DNA follows: TGTGCCAGCAGGCCAGGGGGCCCGGGGTGGTCACCCCTCCACTTT.

The chain recombines TRBV30 with TRBJ1-6, with D hard to call. The germline V gene encodes CDR1 GTSNPN and CDR2 SVGIG (reference sequence). Trimming stripped 2 bases from V and 0 bases from J, with 14 bases between. The CDR3 contains 17 residues. The DNA of the CDR3 is TGTGCCTGGAGTCCCGGAGTCACTAGCTCCTATAATTCACCCCTCCACTTT. Translation gives CAWSPGVTSSYNSPLHF.

The chain is built from TRBV3-1 (or the pseudogene TRBV3-2) and TRBJ1-1; D might be TRBD1 (5 bases). The CDR3 runs to 13 residues. Trimming pared 4 bases from V and 2 bases from J, leaving 8 bases between. The V gene's germline CDR1 is LGHDT and CDR2 YNNKEL (reference sequence). This chain's CDR3 is CASSPGHNTEAFF. The DNA of the CDR3 is TGTGCCAGCAGCCCCGGACACAACACTGAAGCTTTCTTT.

In this sample, this clone turned up a few times. The chain employs TRBV5-5 and TRBJ1-5; D is unclear. The CDR3 is made up of 17 amino acids. Trimming pared 0 bases from V and 3 bases from J, leaving 16 bases between. The V gene's germline CDR1 is SGHKS and CDR2 YYEKEE (reference sequence). CDR3 protein: CASSLGFRRSLNQPQHF. DNA for the CDR3: TGTGCCAGCAGCTTGGGGTTTCGGCGGAGCCTCAATCAGCCCCAGCATTTT.

The CDR3 reads CATSTGQGRYEQYF. CDR3 bases: TGTGCCACCAGCACAGGACAGGGACGCTACGAGCAGTACTTC. The chain uses TRBV15 and TRBJ2-7, with TRBD1 identical over 8 bases. Germline-derived CDR1 and CDR2 are LNHNV and YYDKDF (reference sequence). Trimming cost V 4 bases and J 3 bases; bases outside gene matches: 5. The CDR3 sequence is 14 residues long.

This clone was observed a single time. V gene TRBV30 combines with J gene TRBJ1-1; TRBD1 might be the D (6 bases). V lost 0 bases to trimming and J lost 4 bases, with 9 bases between them. This CDR3 comprises 13 residues. The germline gives CDR1 GTSNPN, CDR2 SVGIG (reference sequence). This chain's CDR3 is CAWSVQGSTEAFF. The CDR3 DNA reads as TGTGCCTGGAGTGTACAGGGATCCACTGAAGCTTTCTTT.

The V call is TRBV3-1 (or the pseudogene TRBV3-2), the J call TRBJ2-5; possible D gene TRBD2, 5 bases. CDR3 length equals 12 residues. In germline, CDR1 is LGHDT, CDR2 YNNKEL (reference sequence). Trimming cost V 1 base and J 10 bases, with 10 bases left between them. In DNA form, the CDR3 reads TGTGCCAGCAGCCAAGTCCCCCGGGACCAGTACTTC. As protein: CASSQVPRDQYF.

The chain couples TRBV29-1 to TRBJ2-7; D assignment may be TRBD1 or TRBD2 (5 bases each). The CDR3 loop spans 14 amino acids. Trimming cost V 5 bases and J 0 bases, with 14 bases left between them. CDR1 is SQVTM, CDR2 ANQGSEA, per germline. CDR3 amino acids: CSVSGTESSYEQYF. The CDR3 DNA follows: TGCAGCGTTTCCGGGACCGAGAGCTCCTACGAGCAGTACTTC.

The V call is TRBV7-2, the J call TRBJ2-5; TRBD2 aligns across 8 bases. Germline V gives CDR1 SGHTA, CDR2 FQGNSA. The CDR3 is made up of 16 amino acids. Losses at the gene ends were 1 base for V and 4 bases for J; bases not matched to a gene: 8. CDR3 DNA sequence: TGTGCCAGCAGCTTAGGGCCAGCGGGGGTTGGAGAGACCCAGTACTTC. It translates to CASSLGPAGVGETQYF.

In its sample, this clone was seen once. V and J are TRBV5-6 and TRBJ1-1, with D uncertain. Trimming stripped 1 base from V and 1 base from J, with 8 bases between. This CDR3 region has 14 residues. Germline V gives CDR1 SGHDT, CDR2 YYEEEE. Here the CDR3 reads CASSLYSPNTEAFF. The DNA for the CDR3 is TGTGCCAGCAGCTTGTACAGCCCGAACACTGAAGCTTTCTTT.

The chain links TRBV20-1 to TRBJ2-7; D remains unclear. This CDR3 contains 11 residues. Germline CDR1 and CDR2: DFQATT and SNEGSKA (reference sequence). Trimming cost V 3 bases and J 6 bases, with 9 bases left between them. As DNA, the CDR3 is TGCAGTGCTAGTTCTGGGCGCGAGCAGTACTTC. This sequence encodes CSASSGREQYF.

This clone has more than one count but fewer than ten. The chain recombines TRBV9 with TRBJ1-3; TRBD1 aligns across 7 bases. Germline V gives CDR1 SGDLS, CDR2 YYNGEE. Losses at the gene ends were 2 bases for V and 2 bases for J; bases not matched to a gene: 7. The CDR3 spans 16 residues. The CDR3 DNA sequence: TGTGCCAGCAGCGTTACCGACAGGGCTGCTGGAAACACCATATATTTT. This translates into CASSVTDRAAGNTIYF.

The chain employs TRBV2 and TRBJ2-1, with 8 bases identical to TRBD2. CDR3 size: 15 residues. Germline-derived CDR1 and CDR2 are SNHLY and FYNNEI. The V segment lost 9 bases and the J segment 9 bases; nucleotides outside the gene matches: 16. CDR3 coding DNA: TGTGCCAGTAGACTAGGGACCCACCGGGGGGGTGAGCAGTTCTTC. Translating gives CASRLGTHRGGEQFF.

The V and J genes are TRBV6-2 or TRBV6-3 and TRBJ1-2, with 10 bases fitting TRBD1. V shed 5 bases, J shed 4 bases, and the junction held 13 bases outside the gene matches. The germline V gene has CDR1 MNHEY and CDR2 SVGEGT. This CDR3 has 17 amino acids. The CDR3 region has the DNA TGTGCCAGCAGTGACCCGGGACAGGGGTTAGGAAGCTATGGCTACACCTTC. Translation gives CASSDPGQGLGSYGYTF.